One sample yielded the 7 T cell receptor beta chains listed below, sequenced in a study of blood T cells in healthy people across ages. A sample-barcoded 5' primer and a J-beta primer mix were used in a second PCR of roughly 7 to 11 cycles. TCRdb processed the 5' RACE reads anew with MiXCR; each CDR3 protein has one entry. The table has 780,000 or so distinct CDR3 sequences, roughly 25% seen once. The data were also submitted as part of a second study, on T cells of mothers and their children.

The sample consisted of blood. These receptors all come from a boy aged 10-17 years in good health.

This clonotype was seen only a few times. This chain links TRBV5-1 with TRBJ2-1, with TRBD1 identical over 7 bases. Germline CDR1 SGHRS, CDR2 YFSETQ. The CDR3 is 15 amino acids. V was pared by 3 bases and J by 2 bases, with 5 bases of the junction left unmatched. The CDR3 loop is CASSSGQATYNEQFF. As DNA, the CDR3 is TGCGCCAGCAGCTCCGGACAGGCAACCTACAATGAGCAGTTCTTC. Together with reference TRBV5-1 and TRBJ2-1, the CDR3 gives the full variable domain: KAGVTQTPRYLIKTRGQQVTLSCSPISGHRSVSWYQQTPGQGLQFLFEYFSETQRNKGNFPGRFSGRQFSNSRSEMNVSTLELGDSALYLCASSSGQATYNEQFFGPGTRLTVL.

This chain uses TRBV28 with TRBJ2-1; D uncertain. TRBJ2-7 matches the DNA end more closely, so the J call is doubtful. The CDR3 spans 11 residues. CDR1 is MDHEN, CDR2 SYDVKM, per germline. The chain's CDR3 is CASSQTSKQYF. For the CDR3, the DNA is TGTGCCAGCAGTCAAACAAGTAAGCAGTACTTC.

The chain combines TRBV5-1 with TRBJ2-7; 12 bases fit TRBD2. CDR1 is SGHRS and CDR2 is YFSETQ in the germline V gene. Unmatched junction bases numbered 8, after V lost 5 bases and J lost 8 bases. This CDR3 spans 14 amino acids. As DNA, the CDR3 is TGCGCCAGCAGACCGCTAGCGGGAGGGCCGCAGCAGTACTTC. This sequence encodes CASRPLAGGPQQYF.

The chain employs TRBV29-1 and TRBJ2-7, with TRBD2 matching 10 bases. Germline V lookup: CDR1 SQVTM, CDR2 ANQGSEA. The CDR3 spans 15 residues. V was pared by 1 base and J by 2 bases, with 5 bases of the junction left unmatched. The CDR3 sequence: CSVEVGTSGTYEQYF. The CDR3 nucleotides are TGCAGCGTTGAAGTAGGAACTAGCGGGACCTACGAGCAGTACTTC.

Only a few counts were recorded for this clonotype. This rearrangement joins TRBV5-6 to TRBJ2-2, with 15 bases identical to TRBD2. V gave up 3 bases and J gave up 4 bases; unmatched junction bases: 7. CDR1 is SGHDT and CDR2 is YYEEEE in the germline V gene. CDR3 length: 18 amino acids. CDR3: CASSSEGLAGGFTGELFF. CDR3 sequence (DNA): TGTGCCAGCAGCTCGGAGGGACTAGCGGGGGGATTCACCGGGGAGCTGTTTTTT.

This clonotype was observed at least ten times. This chain links TRBV29-1 with TRBJ2-1; D not resolved. This CDR3 is 8 amino acids long. V lost 5 bases to trimming and J lost 9 bases, with 2 bases between them. From germline, CDR1 is SQVTM and CDR2 ANQGSEA. CDR3 loop: CSVSEQFF. The DNA for the CDR3 is TGCAGCGTTAGTGAGCAGTTCTTC.

Notes on this clonotype: One end of the junction is discordant with germline, which a read error may explain. This chain uses TRBV27 with TRBJ2-2, with D possibly matching TRBD1 (6 bases). Germline CDR1 MNHEY, CDR2 SMNVEV (reference sequence). The CDR3 runs to 13 residues. CDR3 sequence reads: CASTERDTGEPFF. The CDR3 bases are TGTGCCAGCACGGAACGGGACACCGGGGAGCCGTTTTTT.